The source of this T cell receptor beta chain is a study of cytomegalovirus exposure and HLA in healthy donors. The study, taken as a whole, reports: Highly shared sequence variants in one cluster were likely a sequencing artifact.

Primers included in the PCR were 60 Vbeta and 13 Jbeta primers. Profiling relied on immunoSEQ multiplex PCR, and the TCRdb table lists in-frame clones only, not all of them. Its listing shows more than 60,000 clones. The ends were cut back, 0 bases at V and 7 bases at J, with 10 bases in the middle. There are 13 residues in the CDR3. Germline assignment: CDR1 SGHDT and CDR2 YYEEEE. With regard to this clone: What it binds is not known.

V and J are TRBV5-6 and TRBJ1-2; D call uncertain. Specimen: PBMCs. This sequence was found in a boy between 5 and 17 years old in good health and CMV-seronegative. For the CDR3, the DNA is TGTGCCAGCAGCTTGGGGCGGTACGGTGGCTACACCTTC. Translated: CASSLGRYGGYTF.